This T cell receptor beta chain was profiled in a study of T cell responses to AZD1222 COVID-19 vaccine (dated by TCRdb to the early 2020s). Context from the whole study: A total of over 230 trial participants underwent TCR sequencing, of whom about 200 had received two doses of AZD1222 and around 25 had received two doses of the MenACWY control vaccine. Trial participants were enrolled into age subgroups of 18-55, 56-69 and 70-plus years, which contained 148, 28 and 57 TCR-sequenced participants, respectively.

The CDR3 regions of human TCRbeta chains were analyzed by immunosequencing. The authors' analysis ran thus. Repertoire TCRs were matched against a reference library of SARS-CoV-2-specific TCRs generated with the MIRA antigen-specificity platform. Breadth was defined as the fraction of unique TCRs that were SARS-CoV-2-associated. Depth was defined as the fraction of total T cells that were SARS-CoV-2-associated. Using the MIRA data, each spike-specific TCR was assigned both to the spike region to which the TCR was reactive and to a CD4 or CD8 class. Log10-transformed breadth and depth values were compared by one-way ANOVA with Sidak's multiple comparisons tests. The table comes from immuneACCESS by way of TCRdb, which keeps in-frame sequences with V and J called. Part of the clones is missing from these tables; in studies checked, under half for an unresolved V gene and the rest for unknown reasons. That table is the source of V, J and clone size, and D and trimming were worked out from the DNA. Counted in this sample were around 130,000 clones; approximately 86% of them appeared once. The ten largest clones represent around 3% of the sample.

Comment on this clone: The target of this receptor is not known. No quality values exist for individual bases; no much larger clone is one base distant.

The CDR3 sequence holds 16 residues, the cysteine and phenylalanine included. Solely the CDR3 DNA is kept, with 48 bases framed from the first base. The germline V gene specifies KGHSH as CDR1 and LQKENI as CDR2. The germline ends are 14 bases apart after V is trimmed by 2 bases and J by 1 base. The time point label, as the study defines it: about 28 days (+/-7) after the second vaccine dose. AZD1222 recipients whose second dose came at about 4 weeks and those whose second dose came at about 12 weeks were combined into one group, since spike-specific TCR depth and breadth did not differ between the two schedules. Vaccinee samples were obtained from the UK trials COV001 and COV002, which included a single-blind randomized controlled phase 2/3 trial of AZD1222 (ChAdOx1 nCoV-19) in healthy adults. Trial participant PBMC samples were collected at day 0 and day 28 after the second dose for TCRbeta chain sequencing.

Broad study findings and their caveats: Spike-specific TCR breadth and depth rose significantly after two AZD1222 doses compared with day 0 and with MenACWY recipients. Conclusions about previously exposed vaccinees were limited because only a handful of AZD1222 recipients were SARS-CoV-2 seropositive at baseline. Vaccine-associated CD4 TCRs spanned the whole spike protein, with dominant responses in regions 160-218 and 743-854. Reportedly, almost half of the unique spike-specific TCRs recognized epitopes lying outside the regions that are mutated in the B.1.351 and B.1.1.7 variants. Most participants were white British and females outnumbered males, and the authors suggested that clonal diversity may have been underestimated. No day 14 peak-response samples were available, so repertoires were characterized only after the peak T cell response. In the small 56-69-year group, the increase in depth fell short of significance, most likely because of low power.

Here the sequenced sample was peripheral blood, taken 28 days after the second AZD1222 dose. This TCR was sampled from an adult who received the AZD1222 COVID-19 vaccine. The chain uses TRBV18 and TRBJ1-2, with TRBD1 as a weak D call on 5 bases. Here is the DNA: TGTGCCAGCTCACCAGGATGGGGGAATTATAACTATGGCTACACCTTC. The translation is CASSPGWGNYNYGYTF.